These T cell receptor beta chains were read from a single sample in a study of monozygotic twins with inflammatory bowel disease. TCRdb re-called the 5' RACE reads and shows each CDR3 protein once, DNA omitted. The sample has about 450,000 distinct CDR3 sequences, and its top ten clones hold more than 2%. The sequenced material came from blood. These receptors were obtained from a human donor with ulcerative colitis or Crohn's disease, or a healthy co-twin of an affected twin (not recorded which). The CDR3 runs from the conserved cysteine through the conserved F or W.

TRBV18,TRBJ2-7,CASSRPGQGVYEQYF
TRBV10-3,TRBJ2-1,CAIGGAGSYNEQFF
TRBV12-3/TRBV12-4,TRBJ1-1,CASRRRVNTEAFF
TRBV7-2,TRBJ2-5,CASSSKRGGWETQYF
TRBV30,TRBJ2-2,CAWSSGLAGVGELFF
TRBV30,TRBJ1-2,CAWTPLTGRLNGYTF
TRBV7-9,TRBJ2-2,CASSLEGLTGELFF
TRBV5-5,TRBJ2-5,CASSFLTGGETQYF
TRBV7-9,TRBJ1-1,CASSLQAENTEAFF
TRBV20-1,TRBJ1-1,CSARQTHSWGNTEAFF
TRBV25-1,TRBJ2-7,CASSESGHSYEQYF
TRBV12-3/TRBV12-4,TRBJ1-2,CASSLVAGYTF
TRBV21-1,TRBJ2-1,CASSKVGLKGQFF
TRBV6-5,TRBJ1-3,CASSYDRYSGNTIYF
TRBV20-1,TRBJ1-2,CSASEGQGARGYTF
TRBV12-3/TRBV12-4,TRBJ2-2,CASSPMNLGGGELFF
TRBV12-3/TRBV12-4,TRBJ2-2,CASSFGNTGELFF
TRBV20-1,TRBJ2-1,CSARSIAGGPLSNEQFF
TRBV5-1,TRBJ1-1,CASSAGQTQHTEAFF
TRBV12-3/TRBV12-4,TRBJ2-5,CASSNTGPETQYF
TRBV5-1,TRBJ2-7,CASSLERTGGHEQYF
TRBV5-1,TRBJ1-1,CASSARTANTEAFF
TRBV4-1,TRBJ1-6,CASSRTGITPLHF
TRBV28,TRBJ2-7,CASSPSPGSGRVGEQYF
TRBV6-5,TRBJ2-6,CASSYGSSNVLTF
TRBV6-5,TRBJ2-1,CASSYRQERGNEQFF
TRBV20-1,TRBJ2-5,CSAVSTGAWGEIQYF
TRBV29-1,TRBJ1-5,CSAILTGYSNQPQHF
TRBV5-1,TRBJ2-2,CASSEGLAGGPTNTGELFF
TRBV10-1,TRBJ2-2,CASSVTSFWDTGELFF
TRBV5-1,TRBJ2-2,CASSLDRANTGELFF
TRBV18,TRBJ2-5,CASSPETGIETQYF
TRBV27,TRBJ2-1,CTSSFPHNEQFF
TRBV5-5,TRBJ2-7,CASRVAGGANYEQYF
TRBV5-1,TRBJ1-1,CASMVTPKTEAFF
TRBV20-1,TRBJ1-1,CSARRDRAVNTEAFF
TRBV5-1,TRBJ2-3,CASSTDSTDTQYF
TRBV28,TRBJ1-6,CASSSSNSPLHF
TRBV5-1,TRBJ1-4,CASSQVPGDEKLFF
TRBV9,TRBJ2-3,CASSVQGDTDTQYF
TRBV18,TRBJ2-1,CASSPGQGAPSYNEQFF
TRBV7-2,TRBJ2-2,CASTLGSPGELFF
TRBV4-1,TRBJ1-5,CASSQAVTVNQPQHF
TRBV3-1,TRBJ2-7,CASSPDYSYEQYF